This T cell receptor (beta chain) is drawn from a study of T-cell reconstitution after alpha-beta-depleted transplantation in children. This sample's TCRbeta library carried unique molecular identifier barcodes. TCRdb redid the calling of the PCR reads with MiXCR, one entry per CDR3 protein. The table has 540,000 or so distinct CDR3 sequences, about 21% seen once; the top ten hold about 14%. The germline V gene has CDR1 SQVTM and CDR2 ANQGSEA. V was pared by 2 bases and J by 4 bases, with 11 bases between. The CDR3 has 13 amino acids. This clonotype was found many times. Sequences were derived from PBMCs, mostly from graft donor cells, sampled 360 days after TCRalphabeta/CD19-depleted stem cell transplant. This receptor was obtained from a boy younger than two who had a stem cell transplant for acute myeloid leukemia, so the T cells may come from the graft donor. J is TRBJ2-5 and V is TRBV29-1, with D uncertain. This chain's CDR3 is CSVELRTSETQYF. The DNA of the CDR3 is TGCAGCGTTGAACTCCGTACCTCAGAGACCCAGTACTTC. The variable domain in full, with the rest retrieved from reference TRBV29-1 and TRBJ2-5, is SAVISQKPSRDICQRGTSLTIQCQVDSQVTMMFWYRQQPGQSLTLIATANQGSEATYESGFVIDKFPISRPNLTFSTLTVSNMSPEDSSIYLCSVELRTSETQYFGPGTRLLVL.